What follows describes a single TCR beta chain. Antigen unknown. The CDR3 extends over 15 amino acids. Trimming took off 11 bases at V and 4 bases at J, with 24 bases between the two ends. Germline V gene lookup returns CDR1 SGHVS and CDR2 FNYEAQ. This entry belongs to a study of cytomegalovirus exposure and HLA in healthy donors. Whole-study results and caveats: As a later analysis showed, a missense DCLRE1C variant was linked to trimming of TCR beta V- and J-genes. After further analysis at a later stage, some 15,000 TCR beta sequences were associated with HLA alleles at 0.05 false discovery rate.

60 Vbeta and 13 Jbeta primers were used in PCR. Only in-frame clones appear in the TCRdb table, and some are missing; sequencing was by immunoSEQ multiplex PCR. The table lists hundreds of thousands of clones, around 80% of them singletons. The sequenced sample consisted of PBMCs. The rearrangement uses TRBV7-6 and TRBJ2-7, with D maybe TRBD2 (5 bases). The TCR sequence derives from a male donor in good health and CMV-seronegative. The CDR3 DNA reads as TGTGCCGGTGAAGGGCGGGCAGGTCCGCGGTACGAGCAGTACTTC. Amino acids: CAGEGRAGPRYEQYF.